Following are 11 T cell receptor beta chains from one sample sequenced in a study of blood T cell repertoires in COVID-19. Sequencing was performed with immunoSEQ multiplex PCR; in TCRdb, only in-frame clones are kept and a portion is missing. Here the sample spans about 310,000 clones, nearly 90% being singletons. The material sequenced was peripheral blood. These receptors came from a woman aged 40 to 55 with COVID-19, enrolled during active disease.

CDR3 coding DNA: TGTGCCAGCTCAGTGGGACTCGCCGGAAACACCATATATTTT. Its protein is CASSVGLAGNTIYF. The chain is built from TRBV18 and TRBJ1-3; D possibly corresponds to TRBD1 (5 bases). The germline V gene encodes CDR1 KGHSH and CDR2 LQKENI. The V end was cut by 5 bases, the J end by 4 bases, with 12 bases between. This CDR3 is built from 14 residues. Full variable domain (rest looked up from reference TRBV18 and TRBJ1-3): NAGVMQNPRHLVRRRGQEARLRCSPMKGHSHVYWYRQLPEEGLKFMVYLQKENIIDESGMPKERFSAEFPKEGPSILRIQQVVRGDSAAYFCASSVGLAGNTIYFGEGSWLTVV.

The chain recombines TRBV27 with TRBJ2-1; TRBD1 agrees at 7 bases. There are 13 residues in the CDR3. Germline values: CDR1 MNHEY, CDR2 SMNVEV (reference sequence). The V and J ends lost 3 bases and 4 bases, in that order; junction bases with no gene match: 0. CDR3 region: CASSLGQYNEQFF. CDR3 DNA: TGTGCCAGCAGTTTGGGACAGTACAATGAGCAGTTCTTC.

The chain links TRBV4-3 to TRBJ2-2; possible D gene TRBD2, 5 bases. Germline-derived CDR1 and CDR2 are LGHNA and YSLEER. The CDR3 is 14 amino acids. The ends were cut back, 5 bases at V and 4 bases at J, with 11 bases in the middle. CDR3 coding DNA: TGCGCCAGCAGCGTCCTCCGGGGCACCGGGGAGCTGTTTTTT. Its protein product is CASSVLRGTGELFF.

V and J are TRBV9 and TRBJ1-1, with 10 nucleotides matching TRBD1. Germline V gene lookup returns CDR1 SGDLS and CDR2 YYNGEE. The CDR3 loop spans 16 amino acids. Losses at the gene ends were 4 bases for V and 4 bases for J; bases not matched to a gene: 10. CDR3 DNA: TGTGCCAGCAGCAATCAAAAGGACAGGGGGGGCACTGAAGCTTTCTTT. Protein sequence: CASSNQKDRGGTEAFF.

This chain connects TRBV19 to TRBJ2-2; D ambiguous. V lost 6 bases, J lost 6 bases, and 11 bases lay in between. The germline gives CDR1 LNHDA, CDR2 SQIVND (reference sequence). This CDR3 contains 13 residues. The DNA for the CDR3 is TGTGCCAGTAGCGTGGAAGGAGCCGGGGAGCTGTTTTTT. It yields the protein CASSVEGAGELFF.

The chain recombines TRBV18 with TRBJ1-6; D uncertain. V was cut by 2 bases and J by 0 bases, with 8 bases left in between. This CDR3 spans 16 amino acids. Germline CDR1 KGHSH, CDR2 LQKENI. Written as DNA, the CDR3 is TGTGCCAGCTCACCAGTGGGAGGCTCCTATAATTCACCCCTCCACTTT. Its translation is CASSPVGGSYNSPLHF.

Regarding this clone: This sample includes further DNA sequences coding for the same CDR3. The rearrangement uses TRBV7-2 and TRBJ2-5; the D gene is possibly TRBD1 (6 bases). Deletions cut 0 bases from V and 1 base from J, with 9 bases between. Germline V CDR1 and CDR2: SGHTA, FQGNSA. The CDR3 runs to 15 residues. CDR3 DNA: TGTGCCAGCAGCTTAGCAGGGGGTAGCCAAGAGACCCAGTACTTC. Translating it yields CASSLAGGSQETQYF.

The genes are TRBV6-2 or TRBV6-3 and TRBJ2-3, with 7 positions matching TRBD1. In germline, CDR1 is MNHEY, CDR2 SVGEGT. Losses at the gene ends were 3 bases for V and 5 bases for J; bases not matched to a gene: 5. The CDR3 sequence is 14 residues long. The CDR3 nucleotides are TGTGCCAGCAGTTATGACAGGGTGGTAGATACGCAGTATTTT. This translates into CASSYDRVVDTQYF.

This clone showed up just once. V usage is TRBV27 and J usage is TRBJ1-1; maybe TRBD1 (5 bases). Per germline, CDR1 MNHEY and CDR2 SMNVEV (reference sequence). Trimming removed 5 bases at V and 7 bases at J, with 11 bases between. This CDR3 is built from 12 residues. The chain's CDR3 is CASSIRGGEAFF. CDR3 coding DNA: TGTGCCAGCAGTATTAGGGGCGGTGAAGCTTTCTTT.

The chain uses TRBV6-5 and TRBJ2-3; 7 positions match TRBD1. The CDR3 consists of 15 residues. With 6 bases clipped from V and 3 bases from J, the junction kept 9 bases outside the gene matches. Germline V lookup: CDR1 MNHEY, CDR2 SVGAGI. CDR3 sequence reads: CASRSRGQATDTQYF. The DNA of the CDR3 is TGTGCCAGCAGGTCGAGAGGACAGGCAACAGATACGCAGTATTTT.

The CDR3 loop is CASSAALASTDTQYF. Written as DNA, the CDR3 is TGCGCCAGCAGCGCGGCGCTCGCTAGCACAGATACGCAGTATTTT. The genes are TRBV5-1 and TRBJ2-3; D gene uncertain. V was clipped by 4 bases and J by 0 bases, with 12 bases between them. CDR3 length: 15 amino acids. Germline V gives CDR1 SGHRS, CDR2 YFSETQ.